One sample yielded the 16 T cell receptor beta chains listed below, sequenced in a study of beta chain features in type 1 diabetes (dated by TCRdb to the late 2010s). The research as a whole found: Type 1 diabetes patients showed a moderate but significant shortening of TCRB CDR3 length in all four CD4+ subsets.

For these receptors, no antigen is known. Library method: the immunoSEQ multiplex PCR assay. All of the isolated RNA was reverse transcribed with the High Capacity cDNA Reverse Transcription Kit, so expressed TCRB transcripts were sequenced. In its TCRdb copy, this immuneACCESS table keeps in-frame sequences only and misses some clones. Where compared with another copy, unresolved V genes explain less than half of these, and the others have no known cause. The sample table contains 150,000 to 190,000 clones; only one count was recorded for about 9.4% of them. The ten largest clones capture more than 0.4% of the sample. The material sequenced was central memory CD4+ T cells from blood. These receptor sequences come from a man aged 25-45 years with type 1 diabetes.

The CDR3 nucleotides are TGCGCCAGCAGCTATGGACAGGGGACATACTCTAGCACAGATACGCAGTATTTT. It is translated as CASSYGQGTYSSTDTQYF. This chain uses TRBV5-1 with TRBJ2-3; 9 bases match TRBD1. Unmatched junction bases numbered 11, after V lost 3 bases and J lost 0 bases. Looked up from germline, CDR1 is SGHRS and CDR2 is YFSETQ. CDR3 length: 18 amino acids.

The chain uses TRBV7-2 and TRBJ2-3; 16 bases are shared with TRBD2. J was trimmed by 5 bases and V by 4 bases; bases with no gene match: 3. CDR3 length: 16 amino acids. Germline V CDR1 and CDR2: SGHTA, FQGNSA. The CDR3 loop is CASSSGLAGGVDTQYF. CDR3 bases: TGTGCCAGCAGCTCGGGACTAGCGGGAGGGGTAGATACGCAGTATTTT.

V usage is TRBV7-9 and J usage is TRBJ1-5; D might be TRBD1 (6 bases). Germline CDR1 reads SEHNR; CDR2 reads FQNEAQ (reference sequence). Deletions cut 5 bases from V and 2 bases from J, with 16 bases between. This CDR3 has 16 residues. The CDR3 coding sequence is TGTGCCAGCAGCCCACACAGGGTATGGTGCAATCAGCCCCAGCATTTT. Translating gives CASSPHRVWCNQPQHF.

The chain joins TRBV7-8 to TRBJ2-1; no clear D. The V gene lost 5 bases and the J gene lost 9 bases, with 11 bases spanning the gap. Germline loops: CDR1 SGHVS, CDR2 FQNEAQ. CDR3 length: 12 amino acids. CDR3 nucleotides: TGTGCCAGCAGCCGAGACTTTTCTGAGCAGTTCTTC. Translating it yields CASSRDFSEQFF.

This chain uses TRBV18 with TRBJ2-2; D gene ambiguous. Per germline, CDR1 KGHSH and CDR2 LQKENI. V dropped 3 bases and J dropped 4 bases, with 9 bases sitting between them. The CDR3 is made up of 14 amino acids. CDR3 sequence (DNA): TGTGCCAGCTCACCTGTCCAGGTCACCGGGGAGCTGTTTTTT. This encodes CASSPVQVTGELFF.

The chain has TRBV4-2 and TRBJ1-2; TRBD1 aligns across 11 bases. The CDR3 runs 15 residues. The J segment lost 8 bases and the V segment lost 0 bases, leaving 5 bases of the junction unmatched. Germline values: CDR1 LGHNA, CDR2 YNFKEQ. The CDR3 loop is CASSQEGQGASGYTF. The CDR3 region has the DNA TGTGCCAGCAGCCAAGAAGGACAGGGGGCGTCCGGCTACACCTTC.

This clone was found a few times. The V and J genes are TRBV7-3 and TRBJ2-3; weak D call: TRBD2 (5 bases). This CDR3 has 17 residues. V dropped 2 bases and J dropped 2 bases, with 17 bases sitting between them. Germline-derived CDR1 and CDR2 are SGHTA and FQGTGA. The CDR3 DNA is TGTGCCAGCAGCTTAGGTCGGATCGCGGGTTCCACAGATACGCAGTATTTT. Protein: CASSLGRIAGSTDTQYF.

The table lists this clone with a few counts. This CDR3 is CASIPTPLGSGSYNEQFF. As DNA, the CDR3 is TGCGCCAGCATCCCCACACCCTTAGGGAGCGGATCCTACAATGAGCAGTTCTTC. The chain combines TRBV5-1 with TRBJ2-1, with a weak D call TRBD2 (5 bases). Germline assignment: CDR1 SGHRS and CDR2 YFSETQ. V lost 6 bases, J lost 1 base, and 23 bases lay in between. The CDR3 contains 18 residues.

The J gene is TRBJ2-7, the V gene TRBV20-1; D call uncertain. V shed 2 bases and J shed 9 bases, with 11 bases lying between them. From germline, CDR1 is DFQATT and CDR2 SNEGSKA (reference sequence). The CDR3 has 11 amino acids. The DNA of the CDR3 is TGCAGTGCTAGAACCCTACGAGGGCAGTACTTC. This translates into CSARTLRGQYF.

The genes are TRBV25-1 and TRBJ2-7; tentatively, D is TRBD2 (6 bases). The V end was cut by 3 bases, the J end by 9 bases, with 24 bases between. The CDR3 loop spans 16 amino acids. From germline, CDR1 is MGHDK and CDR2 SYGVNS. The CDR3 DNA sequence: TGTGCCAGCAGTGATCTCCGGCGGGGTCACTACGAGCGGCAGTACTTC. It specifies CASSDLRRGHYERQYF.

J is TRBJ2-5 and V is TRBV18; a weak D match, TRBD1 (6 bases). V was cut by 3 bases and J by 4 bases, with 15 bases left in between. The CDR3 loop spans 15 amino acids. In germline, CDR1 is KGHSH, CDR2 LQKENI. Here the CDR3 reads CASSPGAQGRETQYF. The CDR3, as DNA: TGTGCCAGCTCACCGGGGGCACAGGGACGAGAGACCCAGTACTTC.

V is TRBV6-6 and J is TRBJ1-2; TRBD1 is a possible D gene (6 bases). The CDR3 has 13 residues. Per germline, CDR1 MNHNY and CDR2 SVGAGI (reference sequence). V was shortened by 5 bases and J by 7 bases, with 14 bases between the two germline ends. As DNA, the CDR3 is TGTGCCAGCAGTGGCGTGACAGGAAGTGGCTACACCTTC. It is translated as CASSGVTGSGYTF.

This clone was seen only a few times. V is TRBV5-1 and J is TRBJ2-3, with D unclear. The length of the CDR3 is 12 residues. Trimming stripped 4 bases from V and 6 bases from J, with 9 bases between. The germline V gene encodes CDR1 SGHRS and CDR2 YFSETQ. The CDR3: CASSEPVDTQYF. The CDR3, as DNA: TGCGCCAGCAGCGAGCCTGTGGATACGCAGTATTTT.

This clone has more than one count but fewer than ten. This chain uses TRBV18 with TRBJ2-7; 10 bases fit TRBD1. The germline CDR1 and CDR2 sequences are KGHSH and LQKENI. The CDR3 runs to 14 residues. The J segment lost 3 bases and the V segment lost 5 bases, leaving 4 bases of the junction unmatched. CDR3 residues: CASSGQGVGYEQYF. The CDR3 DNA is TGTGCCAGCTCAGGACAGGGGGTAGGCTACGAGCAGTACTTC.

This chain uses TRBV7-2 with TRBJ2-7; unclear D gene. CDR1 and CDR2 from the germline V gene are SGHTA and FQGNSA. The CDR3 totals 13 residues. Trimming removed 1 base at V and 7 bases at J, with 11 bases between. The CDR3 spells CASSLGAPAEQYF. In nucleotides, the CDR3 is TGTGCCAGCAGCTTAGGGGCCCCGGCGGAGCAGTACTTC.

CDR3 sequence: CASSLTRQGAGAFF. In DNA form, the CDR3 reads TGTGCCAGCAGCCTTACTCGACAGGGAGCGGGAGCTTTCTTT. The chain has TRBV7-3 and TRBJ1-1; TRBD1 agrees at 7 bases. The CDR3 is made up of 14 amino acids. V lost 5 bases and J lost 10; bases outside the gene matches: 13. The germline CDR1 and CDR2 sequences are SGHTA and FQGTGA.